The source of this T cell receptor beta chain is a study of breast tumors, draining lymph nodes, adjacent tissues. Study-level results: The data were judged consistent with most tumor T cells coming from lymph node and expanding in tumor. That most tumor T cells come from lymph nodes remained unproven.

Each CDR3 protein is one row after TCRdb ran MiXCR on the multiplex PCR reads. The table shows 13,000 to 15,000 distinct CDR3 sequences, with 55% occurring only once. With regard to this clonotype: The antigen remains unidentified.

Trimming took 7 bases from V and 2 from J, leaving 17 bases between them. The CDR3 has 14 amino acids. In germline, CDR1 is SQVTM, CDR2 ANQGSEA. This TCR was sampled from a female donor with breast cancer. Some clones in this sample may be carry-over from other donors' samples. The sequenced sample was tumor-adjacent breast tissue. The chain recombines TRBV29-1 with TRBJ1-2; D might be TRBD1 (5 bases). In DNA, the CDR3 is TGCAGCGGGGGGGGGTTTTTGTCAAACTATGGCTACACCTTC. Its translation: CSGGGFLSNYGYTF.